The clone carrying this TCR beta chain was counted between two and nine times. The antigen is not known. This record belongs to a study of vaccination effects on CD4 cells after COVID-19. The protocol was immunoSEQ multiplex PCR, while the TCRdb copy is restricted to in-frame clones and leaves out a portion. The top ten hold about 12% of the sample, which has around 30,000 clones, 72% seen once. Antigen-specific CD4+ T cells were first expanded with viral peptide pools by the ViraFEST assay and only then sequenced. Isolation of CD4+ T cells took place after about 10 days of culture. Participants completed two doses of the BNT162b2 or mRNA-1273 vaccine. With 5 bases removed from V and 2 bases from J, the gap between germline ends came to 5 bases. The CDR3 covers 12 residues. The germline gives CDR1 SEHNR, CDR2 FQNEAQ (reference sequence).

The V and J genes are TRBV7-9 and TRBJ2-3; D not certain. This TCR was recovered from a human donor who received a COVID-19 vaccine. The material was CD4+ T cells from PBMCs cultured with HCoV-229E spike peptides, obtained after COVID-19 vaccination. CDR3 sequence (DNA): TGTGCCAGCAGCCAAGCCACAGATACGCAGTATTTT. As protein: CASSQATDTQYF.